The source of this T cell receptor (beta chain) is a study of PD-1 blockade in mismatch repair-deficient tumors. TCRdb's table, derived via immunoSEQ multiplex PCR, lists solely in-frame clones and lacks some. The profile shows 120,000 or so clones, 85% to 90% of them singletons. Germline V gene lookup returns CDR1 SGHAT and CDR2 FQNNGV. Trimming took 2 bases from V and 4 from J; bases not matched to a gene: 9. The length of the CDR3 is 16 residues. The chain employs TRBV11-2 and TRBJ2-3; 7 bases align to TRBD2. This clonotype originated in an adult with mismatch repair-deficient cancer. The source was peripheral blood, collected just over 70 weeks after starting pembrolizumab. The CDR3 DNA sequence: TGTGCCAGCAGCTTACAAGCCGGCGGGAGACCAGATACGCAGTATTTT. It codes for CASSLQAGGRPDTQYF.